The TCR beta chain described here comes from a study of shared clonotypes between healthy human individuals. Study-level findings and limits: A limitation of the genetic and exposure-history diversity represented arose from few donors. The study found lower generation probabilities in non-shared clonotypes than in those shared by all four donors.

This clone was seen a single time. The antigen is not known. The table came from immunoSEQ multiplex PCR; TCRdb's copy has only in-frame clones and leaves some out. The sample consists of about 2,100,000 clones, roughly 91% of them appearing once. The naive CD8 subset, CD45RO-negative cells positively selected for CCR7, excluded terminally differentiated effector memory CD45RA+ cells. The germline gives CDR1 LNHDA, CDR2 SQIVND (reference sequence). This CDR3 contains 13 residues. V was clipped by 4 bases and J by 6 bases, with 11 bases between them. Sequences were obtained from naive CD8+ T cells from PBMCs. This receptor was taken from a man between 18 and 29 years old in good health. Some clones in this sample may be carry-over from other donors' samples. The J gene is TRBJ2-3, the V gene TRBV19; D unresolved. In DNA form, the CDR3 reads TGTGCCAGTAGTAAGGCTGTCGTTGATACGCAGTATTTT. Protein: CASSKAVVDTQYF.